This passage covers 5 T cell receptor beta chains from one sample sequenced in a study of OX40 agonist ivuxolimab in advanced cancers. Assay used: immunoSEQ multiplex PCR; TCRdb lists only in-frame clones, some missing. The sample lists 65,000 to 80,000 clones, approximately 81% seen once, with approximately 0.68% in the top ten. Source: CD4+ or CD8+ T cells sorted from blood, taken in a trial of the OX40 agonist ivuxolimab. These receptors all come from an adult with an advanced solid tumor such as melanoma, head and neck, liver or kidney cancer.

V gene TRBV6-5 combines with J gene TRBJ2-7; 7 nucleotides line up with TRBD1. Germline trimming cut 4 bases from V and 3 bases from J; bases unmatched to any gene: 6. Per the germline V gene, CDR1 is MNHEY and CDR2 is SVGAGI. The CDR3 has 14 residues. The CDR3 region is CASSFTGANYEQYF. The CDR3 DNA reads TGTGCCAGCAGTTTCACAGGGGCCAACTACGAGCAGTACTTC.

This chain joins TRBV2 and TRBJ2-5; D gene unclear. CDR3 length: 12 amino acids. Trimming pared 1 base from V and 5 bases from J, leaving 5 bases between. Germline V gene lookup returns CDR1 SNHLY and CDR2 FYNNEI. The CDR3 nucleotides read TGTGCCAGCAGTGAAGTACGTGAGACCCAGTACTTC. Translated, it gives CASSEVRETQYF.

The genes are TRBV6-1 and TRBJ1-1, with 7 bases identical to TRBD1. The CDR3 extends over 16 amino acids. The trim removed 4 bases at V and 3 bases at J, leaving 11 bases unmatched. Per the germline V gene, CDR1 is MNHNS and CDR2 is SASEGT. CDR3 amino acids: CASSGRTGGGDTEAFF. The CDR3 nucleotides read TGTGCCAGCAGTGGACGGACAGGCGGAGGGGACACTGAAGCTTTCTTT.

This chain connects TRBV18 to TRBJ1-2; possibly TRBD1 for D (5 bases). Trimming removed 3 bases at V and 3 bases at J, with 5 bases between. The CDR3 is 12 residues long. Germline-derived CDR1 and CDR2 are KGHSH and LQKENI. The CDR3 protein is CASSPTDYGYTF. DNA of the CDR3: TGTGCCAGCTCACCGACAGACTATGGCTACACCTTC.

This chain joins TRBV19 and TRBJ2-3; the match to TRBD2 covers 10 bases. The germline gives CDR1 LNHDA, CDR2 SQIVND (reference sequence). V was pared by 10 bases and J by 4 bases, with 8 bases of the junction left unmatched. The CDR3 has 14 residues. The CDR3 DNA reads as TGTGCCACCAGAGCGGGGGGGGCCGCAGATACGCAGTATTTT. It is translated as CATRAGGAADTQYF.